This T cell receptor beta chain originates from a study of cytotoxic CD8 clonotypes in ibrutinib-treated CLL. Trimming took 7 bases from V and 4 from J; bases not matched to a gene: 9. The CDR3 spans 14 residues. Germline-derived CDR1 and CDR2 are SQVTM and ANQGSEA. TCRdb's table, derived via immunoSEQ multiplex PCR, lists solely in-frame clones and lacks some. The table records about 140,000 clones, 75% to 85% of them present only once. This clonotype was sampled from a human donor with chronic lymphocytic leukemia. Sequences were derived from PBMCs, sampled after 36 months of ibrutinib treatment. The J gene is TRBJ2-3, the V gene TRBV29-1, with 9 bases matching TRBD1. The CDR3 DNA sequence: TGCAGCGCTAACGGACAGGGGCGAGCAGATACGCAGTATTTT. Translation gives CSANGQGRADTQYF.